The 21 T cell receptor beta chains below were found in one sample sequenced in a study of blood T cell repertoires in COVID-19. Profiling relied on immunoSEQ multiplex PCR, and the TCRdb table lists in-frame clones only, not all of them. The sample has about 270,000 clones; approximately 86% are singletons. The specimen sequenced was peripheral blood. All receptors come from a woman aged 18-35 years with acute or convalescent COVID-19.

The chain carries TRBV28 and TRBJ2-1; the D is unclear. The CDR3 covers 14 residues. Per the germline V gene, CDR1 is MDHEN and CDR2 is SYDVKM. Trimming removed 6 bases at V and 6 bases at J, with 15 bases between. The CDR3 protein is CASSRDLVVNEQFF. CDR3 bases: TGTGCCAGCAGCCGCGACCTAGTAGTCAATGAGCAGTTCTTC.

V gene TRBV30 combines with J gene TRBJ2-7, with 9 bases matching TRBD2. V lost 3 bases, J lost 2 bases, and 2 bases stayed unmatched. The length of the CDR3 is 13 residues. CDR1 and CDR2 from the germline V gene are GTSNPN and SVGIG (reference sequence). CDR3 in amino acids: CAWRTSGAYEQYF. In DNA, the CDR3 is TGTGCCTGGAGGACTAGCGGTGCCTACGAGCAGTACTTC. Full variable domain (rest looked up from reference TRBV30 and TRBJ2-7): SQTIHQWPATLVQPVGSPLSLECTVEGTSNPNLYWYRQAAGRGLQLLFYSVGIGQISSEVPQNLSASRPQDRQFILSSKKLLLSDSGFYLCAWRTSGAYEQYFGPGTRLTVT.

The chain has TRBV27 and TRBJ1-6; the D is unclear. Germline assignment: CDR1 MNHEY and CDR2 SMNVEV (reference sequence). The length of the CDR3 is 13 residues. Trimming cost V 6 bases and J 5 bases, with 8 bases left between them. This CDR3 reads CASRRQHNSPLHF. CDR3 coding DNA: TGTGCCAGCAGGAGGCAGCATAATTCACCCCTCCACTTT.

V usage is TRBV7-6 and J usage is TRBJ2-2; 12 positions match TRBD2. With V trimmed by 2 bases and J by 4 bases, 11 bases remained unmatched. Germline V gene sequence: CDR1 SGHVS, CDR2 FNYEAQ. The CDR3 length is 19 residues. The CDR3 DNA is TGTGCCAGCAGCTTAAGGTCGACTAGCGGGAGTAGGAGCACCGGGGAGCTGTTTTTT. Translating gives CASSLRSTSGSRSTGELFF.

This chain connects TRBV4-3 to TRBJ2-1; 7 positions match TRBD2. Losses at the gene ends were 2 bases for V and 7 bases for J; bases not matched to a gene: 14. Per the germline V gene, CDR1 is LGHNA and CDR2 is YSLEER. This CDR3 comprises 17 residues. The CDR3 nucleotides read TGCGCCAGCAGCCAACACACTAGCGACGGCCCTGGGAATGAGCAGTTCTTC. It yields the protein CASSQHTSDGPGNEQFF.

This chain joins TRBV28 and TRBJ2-1; D is perhaps TRBD2 (5 bases). There are 14 residues in the CDR3. Between the trimmed V and J ends, which lost 7 bases and 9 bases, there was a span of 19 bases. Germline CDR1 and CDR2: MDHEN and SYDVKM. CDR3 protein: CASKIGMGSGEQFF. The DNA of the CDR3 is TGTGCCAGCAAAATCGGGATGGGGTCGGGTGAGCAGTTCTTC.

This clone appeared a single time. This sequence joins TRBV5-4 and TRBJ1-1; weak D call: TRBD1 (5 bases). Between the trimmed V and J ends, which lost 7 bases and 3 bases, there was a span of 19 bases. The CDR3 length is 15 residues. Germline assignment: CDR1 SGHNT and CDR2 YYREEE (reference sequence). In nucleotides, the CDR3 is TGTGCCAGCCAACTTTCTGGAGGGGCTTACACTGAAGCTTTCTTT. Protein: CASQLSGGAYTEAFF. Combining the CDR3 with reference TRBV5-4 and TRBJ1-1 gives the whole variable domain ETGVTQSPTHLIKTRGQQVTLRCSSQSGHNTVSWYQQALGQGPQFIFQYYREEENGRGNFPPRFSGLQFPNYSSELNVNALELDDSALYLCASQLSGGAYTEAFFGQGTRLTVV.

This chain links TRBV7-2 with TRBJ1-1; D is perhaps TRBD1 (6 bases). Germline values: CDR1 SGHTA, CDR2 FQGNSA. The germline V and J ends were trimmed by 2 bases and 5 bases, with 12 bases remaining between them. This CDR3 is built from 14 residues. The chain's CDR3 is CASSLQGGGTEAFF. For the CDR3, the DNA is TGTGCCAGCAGCTTACAGGGAGGGGGGACTGAAGCTTTCTTT.

V is TRBV27 and J is TRBJ2-7; 9 bases line up with TRBD2. The J segment lost 0 bases and the V segment lost 5 bases, leaving 5 bases of the junction unmatched. CDR1 MNHEY and CDR2 SMNVEV come from the germline V gene (reference sequence). This CDR3 region has 15 residues. CDR3 protein: CASSPLAGYSYEQYF. CDR3 nucleotide sequence: TGTGCCAGCAGTCCACTAGCGGGTTACTCCTACGAGCAGTACTTC.

This clone has just one count. This rearrangement joins TRBV11-2 to TRBJ2-3; 7 bases map to TRBD1. Per germline, CDR1 SGHAT and CDR2 FQNNGV. V shed 4 bases and J 4 bases; nucleotides not matched to a gene: 17. The CDR3 loop spans 18 amino acids. CDR3 protein: CASSSGTAMKRVSDTQYF. CDR3 DNA: TGTGCCAGCAGCTCCGGGACAGCCATGAAGAGGGTTTCAGATACGCAGTATTTT.

This chain connects TRBV27 to TRBJ1-5; 8 nucleotides agree with TRBD1. Germline values: CDR1 MNHEY, CDR2 SMNVEV (reference sequence). V was pared by 7 bases and J by 2 bases, with 10 bases of the junction left unmatched. This CDR3 contains 16 residues. The CDR3 protein is CASKLGTGGGNQPQHF. The CDR3 bases are TGTGCCAGCAAACTAGGGACAGGTGGTGGCAATCAGCCCCAGCATTTT.

The rearrangement links TRBV7-2 to TRBJ2-7; 11 positions agree with TRBD1. The CDR3 has 16 amino acids. Germline V gives CDR1 SGHTA, CDR2 FQGNSA. J lost 3 bases, V lost 0 bases, and 4 bases had no gene match. The CDR3: CASSLAGGTGGYEQYF. The CDR3 DNA reads as TGTGCCAGCAGCTTAGCGGGGGGGACAGGGGGCTACGAGCAGTACTTC.

The rearrangement uses TRBV7-2 and TRBJ2-3; no firm D call. The V gene lost 2 bases and the J gene lost 4 bases, with 10 bases spanning the gap. Germline CDR1 and CDR2: SGHTA and FQGNSA. This CDR3 contains 14 residues. The CDR3 here is CASSLNREPDTQYF. The CDR3 nucleotides read TGTGCCAGCAGCTTAAATCGCGAGCCAGATACGCAGTATTTT.

The chain carries TRBV6-5 and TRBJ2-5; unclear D gene. The germline V gene has CDR1 MNHEY and CDR2 SVGAGI. This CDR3 comprises 12 residues. V was trimmed by 6 bases and J by 2 bases, leaving 7 bases between them. CDR3 sequence: CASRGVQETQYF. The CDR3 DNA follows: TGTGCCAGCAGGGGCGTTCAAGAGACCCAGTACTTC.

The V and J genes are TRBV19 and TRBJ2-7; tentative D call: TRBD1 (5 bases). Germline V CDR1 and CDR2: LNHDA, SQIVND (reference sequence). The CDR3 runs to 14 residues. Trimming pared 5 bases from V and 3 bases from J, leaving 14 bases between. The DNA for the CDR3 is TGTGCCAGTAGTCCAGGGTCCTTTAGCTACGAGCAGTACTTC. This gives the protein CASSPGSFSYEQYF.

This chain uses TRBV7-2 with TRBJ1-4; D remains ambiguous. Germline assignment: CDR1 SGHTA and CDR2 FQGNSA. Trimming removed 1 base from V and 6 bases from J, with 12 bases in between. The CDR3 covers 15 residues. The CDR3 DNA sequence: TGTGCCAGCAGCTTAGTTGGGCAGTCACATGAAAAACTGTTTTTT. It is translated as CASSLVGQSHEKLFF.

This clone came up once. This chain links TRBV4-1 with TRBJ2-7; D unclear. Trimming removed 8 bases at V and 2 bases at J, with 19 bases between. The CDR3 is 15 amino acids. The V gene's germline CDR1 is MGHRA and CDR2 YSYEKL. The CDR3 spells CASPSLNYTTYEQYF. CDR3 DNA sequence: TGCGCCAGCCCCTCCCTAAATTATACTACCTACGAGCAGTACTTC.

V and J are TRBV11-3 and TRBJ2-5; 7 bases are shared with TRBD1. CDR1 and CDR2 (germline): SGHNT, YENEEA. V gave up 1 base and J gave up 2 bases; unmatched junction bases: 10. The CDR3 is made up of 17 amino acids. The CDR3 loop is CASSLGGDRAPQETQYF. For the CDR3, the DNA is TGTGCCAGCAGCTTAGGGGGTGACAGGGCCCCACAAGAGACCCAGTACTTC.

This clone is a singleton in its sample. The chain joins TRBV4-1 to TRBJ2-7, with D possibly being TRBD1 (7 bases). Germline V gene data show CDR1 as MGHRA and CDR2 as YSYEKL. Trimming left V 3 bases short and J 1 base short, with 16 bases between. The CDR3 spans 16 residues. CDR3 sequence: CASSQEGQLSSYEQYF. The CDR3 DNA reads TGCGCCAGCAGCCAGGAGGGACAGCTAAGTTCCTACGAGCAGTACTTC.

The chain joins TRBV12-2 to TRBJ2-7; the table's D gene call, TRBD2, was not cross checked with the DNA. TRBV12-2 is an annotated pseudogene. The CDR3 has 16 residues. The CDR3 here is CASRSGPPGGYYEQYF. The CDR3 nucleotides are TGTGCAAGTCGCTCCGGGCCCCCGGGGGGCTATTACGAGCAGTACTTC.

V gene TRBV6-1 combines with J gene TRBJ1-1; TRBD1 might be the D (5 bases). The CDR3 contains 15 residues. The V gene lost 0 bases and the J gene lost 6 bases, with 14 bases spanning the gap. Looked up from germline, CDR1 is MNHNS and CDR2 is SASEGT. The chain's CDR3 is CASSEAAAGRPEAFF. DNA for the CDR3: TGTGCCAGCAGTGAAGCTGCGGCAGGGCGCCCTGAAGCTTTCTTT.